The rows below give T cell receptor beta chains drawn from one sample of a study of T cells in localized non-small cell lung cancer. Sequencing used immunoSEQ multiplex PCR; TCRdb keeps in-frame clones, though not all of them. Of approximately 3,100 clones in the sample, around 54% were seen once. The input for sequencing was lymph node tissue, taken before any cancer treatment. The receptors derive from a woman aged 18 to 55 with stage I lung adenocarcinoma. Both conserved end residues are part of each CDR3. The D gene is left open where the match is weak. Not every row has a clone size; where given, it reads once, few, many or a size class.

J gene: TRBJ2-2
clone size: NA
V gene: TRBV18
D gene: NA
CDR3 protein: CASSRATNTGELFF
CDR3 DNA: TGTGCCAGCTCACGGGCGACGAACACCGGGGAGCTGTTTTTT

J gene: TRBJ2-2
clone size: NA
V gene: TRBV18
D gene: NA
CDR3 protein: CASSSEGTGNTGELFF
CDR3 DNA: TGTGCCAGCTCCTCCGAAGGGACTGGAAACACCGGGGAGCTGTTTTTT

J gene: TRBJ2-6
clone size: NA
V gene: TRBV11-3
D gene: NA
CDR3 protein: CASSSYYGDSGANVLTF
CDR3 DNA: TGTGCCAGCAGCTCTTATTACGGGGACTCTGGGGCCAACGTCCTGACTTTC

J gene: TRBJ2-7
clone size: NA
V gene: TRBV14
D gene: NA
CDR3 protein: CASSRAPPVVYEQYF
CDR3 DNA: TGTGCCAGCAGCCGCGCCCCGCCGGTTGTTTACGAGCAGTACTTC

J gene: TRBJ1-1
clone size: NA
V gene: TRBV18
D gene: NA
CDR3 protein: CASSATEGRTEAFF
CDR3 DNA: TGTGCCAGCTCAGCGACCGAGGGAAGGACTGAAGCTTTCTTT

J gene: TRBJ2-7
clone size: few
V gene: TRBV11-3
D gene: TRBD2
CDR3 protein: CASSTGLASHEQYF
CDR3 DNA: TGTGCCAGCAGCACGGGACTAGCTTCCCACGAGCAGTACTTC

J gene: TRBJ1-2
clone size: NA
V gene: TRBV30
D gene: NA
CDR3 protein: CAWSPSLLGYTF
CDR3 DNA: TGTGCCTGGAGCCCCTCCCTCCTTGGCTACACCTTC

J gene: TRBJ1-3
clone size: few
V gene: TRBV6-8
D gene: TRBD1
CDR3 protein: CASMWGTGVHSGNTIYF
CDR3 DNA: TGTGCCAGCATGTGGGGGACAGGGGTCCACTCTGGAAACACCATATATTTT

J gene: TRBJ1-1
clone size: NA
V gene: TRBV30
D gene: NA
CDR3 protein: CAWSQFGYPNTEAFF
CDR3 DNA: TGTGCCTGGAGCCAGTTTGGTTACCCGAACACTGAAGCTTTCTTT

J gene: TRBJ1-4
clone size: NA
V gene: TRBV19
D gene: NA
CDR3 protein: CASQQGVNEKLFF
CDR3 DNA: TGTGCCAGTCAGCAGGGAGTTAATGAAAAACTGTTTTTT

J gene: TRBJ2-2
clone size: few
V gene: TRBV11-3
D gene: NA
CDR3 protein: CASSLWGGTGELFF
CDR3 DNA: TGTGCCAGCAGCTTGTGGGGCGGCACCGGGGAGCTGTTTTTT

J gene: TRBJ2-1
clone size: NA
V gene: TRBV11-3
D gene: NA
CDR3 protein: CASSHAQSIIRYNEQFF
CDR3 DNA: TGTGCCAGCAGTCACGCGCAGTCAATTATTCGTTACAATGAGCAGTTCTTC

J gene: TRBJ2-5
clone size: few
V gene: TRBV11-3
D gene: TRBD2
CDR3 protein: CASSLGEGQETQYF
CDR3 DNA: TGTGCCAGCAGCCTCGGGGAGGGCCAAGAGACCCAGTACTTC

J gene: TRBJ1-2
clone size: NA
V gene: TRBV15
D gene: TRBD1
CDR3 protein: CATSRAGQGDGYTF
CDR3 DNA: TGTGCCACCAGCAGAGCGGGACAGGGAGACGGCTACACCTTC

J gene: TRBJ1-2
clone size: NA
V gene: TRBV19
D gene: NA
CDR3 protein: CASSRRASNYGYTF
CDR3 DNA: TGTGCCAGTAGCCGTAGGGCGTCTAACTATGGCTACACCTTC

J gene: TRBJ2-2
clone size: NA
V gene: TRBV28
D gene: NA
CDR3 protein: CASRRQRIQAGELFF
CDR3 DNA: TGTGCCAGCAGGCGACAGAGAATTCAGGCCGGGGAGCTGTTTTTT

J gene: TRBJ1-5
clone size: NA
V gene: TRBV29-1
D gene: NA
CDR3 protein: CSVVTDGNQPQHF
CDR3 DNA: TGCAGCGTTGTGACCGATGGCAATCAGCCCCAGCATTTT

J gene: TRBJ2-7
clone size: NA
V gene: TRBV1
D gene: NA
CDR3 protein: CASSQDSGDEQYF
CDR3 DNA: TGCGCCAGCAGCCAAGATAGTGGGGACGAGCAGTACTTC

J gene: TRBJ2-5
clone size: NA
V gene: TRBV18
D gene: NA
CDR3 protein: CASSPPEDETQYF
CDR3 DNA: TGTGCCAGCTCACCACCGGAGGATGAGACCCAGTACTTC

J gene: TRBJ2-4
clone size: few
V gene: TRBV11-3
D gene: NA
CDR3 protein: CASSPKQGLKNIQYF
CDR3 DNA: TGTGCCAGCAGCCCCAAACAGGGCCTCAAAAACATTCAGTACTTC

J gene: TRBJ2-2
clone size: few
V gene: TRBV6-8
D gene: TRBD2
CDR3 protein: CASSYTGLAAGELFF
CDR3 DNA: TGTGCCAGCAGTTACACCGGACTAGCGGCCGGGGAGCTGTTTTTT

J gene: TRBJ1-3
clone size: once
V gene: TRBV18
D gene: NA
CDR3 protein: CASSPRRDGDSGNTIYF
CDR3 DNA: TGTGCCAGCTCACCGCGCCGGGACGGTGACTCTGGAAACACCATATATTTT

J gene: TRBJ1-5
clone size: NA
V gene: TRBV18
D gene: NA
CDR3 protein: CASSPDYSNQPQHF
CDR3 DNA: TGTGCCAGCTCACCCGATTATAGCAATCAGCCCCAGCATTTT

J gene: TRBJ2-7
clone size: NA
V gene: TRBV29-1
D gene: NA
CDR3 protein: CSARSYKGAYEQYF
CDR3 DNA: TGCAGCGCAAGATCTTATAAGGGAGCCTACGAGCAGTACTTC

J gene: TRBJ2-3
clone size: once
V gene: TRBV15
D gene: NA
CDR3 protein: CATAGELDHTDTQYF
CDR3 DNA: TGTGCCACCGCTGGGGAACTAGACCATACAGATACGCAGTATTTT

J gene: TRBJ1-3
clone size: NA
V gene: TRBV18
D gene: NA
CDR3 protein: CASHDSFGNTIYF
CDR3 DNA: TGTGCCAGCCATGACTCTTTTGGAAACACCATATATTTT

J gene: TRBJ2-7
clone size: NA
V gene: TRBV19
D gene: TRBD2
CDR3 protein: CASAPGLAGYEQYF
CDR3 DNA: TGTGCCAGCGCGCCGGGACTAGCGGGGTATGAGCAGTACTTC

J gene: TRBJ1-1
clone size: NA
V gene: TRBV4-1
D gene: NA
CDR3 protein: CASSQPGTRNTEAFF
CDR3 DNA: TGCGCCAGCAGCCAACCTGGGACCCGGAACACTGAAGCTTTCTTT

J gene: TRBJ2-4
clone size: NA
V gene: TRBV19
D gene: NA
CDR3 protein: CASSIVGTVGGGQNIQYF
CDR3 DNA: TGTGCCAGTAGTATAGTCGGAACGGTCGGGGGAGGCCAAAACATTCAGTACTTC

J gene: TRBJ2-1
clone size: NA
V gene: TRBV30
D gene: NA
CDR3 protein: CAWSRASRSYNEQFF
CDR3 DNA: TGTGCCTGGAGCCGGGCATCGCGCTCCTACAATGAGCAGTTCTTC

J gene: TRBJ2-7
clone size: NA
V gene: TRBV18
D gene: TRBD1
CDR3 protein: CASSRQGYGGEQYF
CDR3 DNA: TGTGCCAGCTCGAGACAGGGGTATGGGGGAGAGCAGTACTTC

J gene: TRBJ1-5
clone size: NA
V gene: TRBV19
D gene: NA
CDR3 protein: CASSPSLDQPQHF
CDR3 DNA: TGTGCCAGTAGTCCCTCCTTGGATCAGCCCCAGCATTTT

J gene: TRBJ2-1
clone size: NA
V gene: TRBV30
D gene: TRBD2
CDR3 protein: CAWSAGLAGDGEQFF
CDR3 DNA: TGTGCCTGGAGTGCTGGGCTAGCGGGAGACGGTGAGCAGTTCTTC

J gene: TRBJ1-2
clone size: NA
V gene: TRBV18
D gene: NA
CDR3 protein: CASSISQGPYGYTF
CDR3 DNA: TGTGCCAGCTCAATTTCACAGGGTCCCTATGGCTACACCTTC

J gene: TRBJ1-1
clone size: few
V gene: TRBV11-3
D gene: NA
CDR3 protein: CASSATTGNTEAFF
CDR3 DNA: TGTGCCAGCAGCGCCACGACAGGGAACACTGAAGCTTTCTTT

J gene: TRBJ1-5
clone size: NA
V gene: TRBV9
D gene: TRBD1
CDR3 protein: CASGQETWQPQHF
CDR3 DNA: TGTGCGTCGGGACAGGAGACATGGCAGCCCCAGCATTTT

J gene: TRBJ1-2
clone size: NA
V gene: TRBV30
D gene: NA
CDR3 protein: CAWSSGAGANYGYTF
CDR3 DNA: TGTGCCTGGAGCTCAGGGGCAGGGGCTAACTATGGCTACACCTTC

J gene: TRBJ1-2
clone size: NA
V gene: TRBV28
D gene: NA
CDR3 protein: CASSLPPGQSAHGYTF
CDR3 DNA: TGTGCCAGCAGTTTACCCCCCGGACAGTCTGCCCATGGCTACACCTTC

J gene: TRBJ1-4
clone size: NA
V gene: TRBV1
D gene: NA
CDR3 protein: CASSQVQGNEKLFF
CDR3 DNA: TGCGCCAGCAGCCAAGTGCAGGGGAATGAAAAACTGTTTTTT

J gene: TRBJ2-3
clone size: few
V gene: TRBV9
D gene: NA
CDR3 protein: CASSEGPENTQYF
CDR3 DNA: TGTGCCAGCAGTGAAGGGCCTGAGAATACGCAGTATTTT

J gene: TRBJ2-7
clone size: few
V gene: TRBV11-3
D gene: TRBD2
CDR3 protein: CASSSRRGLAGLGEQCF
CDR3 DNA: TGTGCCAGCAGCTCGAGACGGGGACTAGCGGGACTTGGCGAGCAGTGCTTC

J gene: TRBJ2-3
clone size: NA
V gene: TRBV19
D gene: TRBD2
CDR3 protein: CASSIGGRADTQYF
CDR3 DNA: TGTGCCAGTAGTATCGGAGGGAGGGCAGATACGCAGTATTTT

J gene: TRBJ2-5
clone size: NA
V gene: TRBV19
D gene: TRBD2
CDR3 protein: CASSAASGSFGTQYF
CDR3 DNA: TGTGCCAGTAGTGCCGCTAGCGGGAGCTTTGGGACCCAGTACTTC

J gene: TRBJ1-3
clone size: NA
V gene: TRBV19
D gene: NA
CDR3 protein: CASRDSDRNTIYF
CDR3 DNA: TGTGCCAGTAGGGACAGCGACAGAAACACCATATATTTT

J gene: TRBJ2-1
clone size: few
V gene: TRBV9
D gene: TRBD1
CDR3 protein: CASSFRDRGTNEQFF
CDR3 DNA: TGTGCCAGCAGTTTTCGGGACAGGGGTACTAATGAGCAGTTCTTC

J gene: TRBJ2-7
clone size: NA
V gene: TRBV6-7
D gene: NA
CDR3 protein: CASSPTREGIGEQYF
CDR3 DNA: TGTGCCAGCAGTCCGACGAGGGAAGGCATAGGGGAGCAGTACTTC

J gene: TRBJ2-3
clone size: NA
V gene: TRBV19
D gene: NA
CDR3 protein: CASSYRERFTDTQYF
CDR3 DNA: TGTGCCAGTAGTTACCGAGAGAGGTTTACAGATACGCAGTATTTT

J gene: TRBJ1-2
clone size: NA
V gene: TRBV28
D gene: NA
CDR3 protein: CASRPTDNYGYTF
CDR3 DNA: TGTGCCAGCAGACCGACGGATAACTATGGCTACACCTTC

J gene: TRBJ2-7
clone size: NA
V gene: TRBV18
D gene: TRBD2
CDR3 protein: CASSPPPAGGDEQYF
CDR3 DNA: TGTGCCAGCTCACCACCTCCGGCGGGAGGGGACGAGCAGTACTTC